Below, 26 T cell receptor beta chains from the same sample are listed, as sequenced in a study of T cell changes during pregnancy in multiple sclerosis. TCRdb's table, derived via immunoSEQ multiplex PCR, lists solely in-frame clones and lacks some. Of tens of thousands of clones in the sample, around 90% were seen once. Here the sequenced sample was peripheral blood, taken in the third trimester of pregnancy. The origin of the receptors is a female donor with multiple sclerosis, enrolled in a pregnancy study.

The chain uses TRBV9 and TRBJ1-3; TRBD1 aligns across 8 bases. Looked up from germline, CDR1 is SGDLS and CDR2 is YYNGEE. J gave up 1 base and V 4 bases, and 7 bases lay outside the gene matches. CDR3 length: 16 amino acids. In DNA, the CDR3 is TGTGCCAGCAGCATAAACAGGGGGGTGTCTGGAAACACCATATATTTT. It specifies CASSINRGVSGNTIYF. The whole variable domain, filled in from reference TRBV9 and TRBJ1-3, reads DSGVTQTPKHLITATGQRVTLRCSPRSGDLSVYWYQQSLDQGLQFLIQYYNGEERAKGNILERFSAQQFPDLHSELNLSSLELGDSALYFCASSINRGVSGNTIYFGEGSWLTVV.

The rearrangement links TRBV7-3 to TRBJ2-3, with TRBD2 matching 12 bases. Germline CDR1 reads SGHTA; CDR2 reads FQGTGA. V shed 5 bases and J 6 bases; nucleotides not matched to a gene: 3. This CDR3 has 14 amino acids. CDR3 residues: CASSPLAGGDTQYF. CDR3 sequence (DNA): TGTGCCAGCAGCCCGCTAGCGGGAGGGGATACGCAGTATTTT.

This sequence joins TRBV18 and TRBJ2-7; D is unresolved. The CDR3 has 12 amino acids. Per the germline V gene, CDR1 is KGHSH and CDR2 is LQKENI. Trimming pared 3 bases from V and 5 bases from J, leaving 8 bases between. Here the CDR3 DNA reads TGTGCCAGCTCACCCTCGGGTGACGAGCAGTACTTC. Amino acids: CASSPSGDEQYF.

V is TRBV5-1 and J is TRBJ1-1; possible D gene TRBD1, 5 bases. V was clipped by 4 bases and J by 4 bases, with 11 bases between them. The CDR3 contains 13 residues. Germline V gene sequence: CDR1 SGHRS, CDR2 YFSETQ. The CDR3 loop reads CASSRDSFTEAFF. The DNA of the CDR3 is TGCGCCAGCAGCCGCGACAGTTTCACTGAAGCTTTCTTT.

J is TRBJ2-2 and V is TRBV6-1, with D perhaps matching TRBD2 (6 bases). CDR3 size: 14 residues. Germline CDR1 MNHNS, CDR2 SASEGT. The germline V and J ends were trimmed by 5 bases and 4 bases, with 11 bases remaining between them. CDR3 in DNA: TGTGCCAGCAGTTATAACGGGGGCACCGGGGAGCTGTTTTTT. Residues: CASSYNGGTGELFF.

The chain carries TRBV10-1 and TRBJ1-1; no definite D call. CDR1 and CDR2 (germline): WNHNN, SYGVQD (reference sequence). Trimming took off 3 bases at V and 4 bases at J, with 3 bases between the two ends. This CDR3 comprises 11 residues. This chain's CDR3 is CASSDSTEAFF. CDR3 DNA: TGCGCCAGCAGTGACTCCACTGAAGCTTTCTTT.

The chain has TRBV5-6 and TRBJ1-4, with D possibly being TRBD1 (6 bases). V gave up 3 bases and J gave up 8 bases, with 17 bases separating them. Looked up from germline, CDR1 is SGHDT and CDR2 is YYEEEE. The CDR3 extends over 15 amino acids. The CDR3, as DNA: TGTGCCAGCAGCTCGCAGACAGGTAGTTCAGAAAAACTGTTTTTT. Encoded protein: CASSSQTGSSEKLFF.

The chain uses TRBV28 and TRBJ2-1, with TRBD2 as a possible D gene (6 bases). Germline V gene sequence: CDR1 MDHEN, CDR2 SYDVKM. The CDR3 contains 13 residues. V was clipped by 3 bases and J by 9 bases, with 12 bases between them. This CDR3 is CASSFSQGGEQFF. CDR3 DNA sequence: TGTGCCAGCAGTTTTTCCCAGGGAGGTGAGCAGTTCTTC.

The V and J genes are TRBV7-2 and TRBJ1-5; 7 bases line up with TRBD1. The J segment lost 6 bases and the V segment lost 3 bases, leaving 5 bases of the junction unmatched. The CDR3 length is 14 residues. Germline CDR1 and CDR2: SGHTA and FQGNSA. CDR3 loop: CASSLTGLAQPQHF. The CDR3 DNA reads TGTGCCAGCAGCTTGACAGGGCTAGCTCAGCCCCAGCATTTT.

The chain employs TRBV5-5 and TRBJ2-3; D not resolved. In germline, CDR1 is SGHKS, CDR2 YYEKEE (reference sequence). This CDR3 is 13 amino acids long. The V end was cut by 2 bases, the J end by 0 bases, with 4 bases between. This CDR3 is CASSFRSTDTQYF. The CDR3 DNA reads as TGTGCCAGCAGCTTCAGAAGCACAGATACGCAGTATTTT.

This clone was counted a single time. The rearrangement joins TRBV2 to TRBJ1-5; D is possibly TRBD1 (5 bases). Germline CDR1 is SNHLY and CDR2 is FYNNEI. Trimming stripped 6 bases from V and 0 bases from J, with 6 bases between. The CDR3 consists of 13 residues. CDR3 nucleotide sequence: TGTGCCAGCAGAGGGGATAGCAATCAGCCCCAGCATTTT. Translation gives CASRGDSNQPQHF. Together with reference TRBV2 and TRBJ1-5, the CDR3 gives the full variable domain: EPEVTQTPSHQVTQMGQEVILRCVPISNHLYFYWYRQILGQKVEFLVSFYNNEISEKSEIFDDQFSVERPDGSNFTLKIRSTKLEDSAMYFCASRGDSNQPQHFGDGTRLSIL.

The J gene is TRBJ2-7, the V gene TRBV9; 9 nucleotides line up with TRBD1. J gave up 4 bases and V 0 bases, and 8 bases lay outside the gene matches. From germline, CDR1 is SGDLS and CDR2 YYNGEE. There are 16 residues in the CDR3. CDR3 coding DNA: TGTGCCAGCAGCGTAGGCCCGGCACAGGGGGCATACGAGCAGTACTTC. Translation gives CASSVGPAQGAYEQYF.

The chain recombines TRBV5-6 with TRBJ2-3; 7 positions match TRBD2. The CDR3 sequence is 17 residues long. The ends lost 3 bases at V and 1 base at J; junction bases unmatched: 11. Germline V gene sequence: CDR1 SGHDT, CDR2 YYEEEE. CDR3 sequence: CASSWRFGAGGTDTQYF. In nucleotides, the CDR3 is TGTGCCAGCAGCTGGCGGTTTGGGGCGGGGGGCACAGATACGCAGTATTTT.

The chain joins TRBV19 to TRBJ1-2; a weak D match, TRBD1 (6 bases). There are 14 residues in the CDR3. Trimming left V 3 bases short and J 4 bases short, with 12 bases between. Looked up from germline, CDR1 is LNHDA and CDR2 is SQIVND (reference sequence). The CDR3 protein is CASSMGDMAYGYTF. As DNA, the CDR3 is TGTGCCAGTAGTATGGGGGACATGGCCTATGGCTACACCTTC.

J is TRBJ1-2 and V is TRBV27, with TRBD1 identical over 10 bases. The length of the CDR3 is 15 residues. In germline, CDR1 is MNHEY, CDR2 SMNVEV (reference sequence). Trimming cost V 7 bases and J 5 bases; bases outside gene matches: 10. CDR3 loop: CASNPRQGARYGYTF. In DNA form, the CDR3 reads TGTGCCAGCAACCCGAGACAGGGGGCTAGGTATGGCTACACCTTC.

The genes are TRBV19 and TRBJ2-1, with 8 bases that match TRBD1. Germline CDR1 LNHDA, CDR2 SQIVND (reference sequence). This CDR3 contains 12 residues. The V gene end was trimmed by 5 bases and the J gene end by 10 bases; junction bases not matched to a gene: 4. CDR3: CASSPRDREQFF. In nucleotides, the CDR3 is TGTGCCAGTAGTCCGCGGGACAGGGAGCAGTTCTTC.

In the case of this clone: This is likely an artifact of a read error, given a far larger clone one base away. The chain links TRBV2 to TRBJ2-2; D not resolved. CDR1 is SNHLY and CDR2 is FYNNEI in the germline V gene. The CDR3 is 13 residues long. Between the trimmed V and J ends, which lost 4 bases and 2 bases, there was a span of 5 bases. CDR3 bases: TGTGCCAGCAGTGCCACTAACACCGGGGAGCTGTTTTTT. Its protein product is CASSATNTGELFF.

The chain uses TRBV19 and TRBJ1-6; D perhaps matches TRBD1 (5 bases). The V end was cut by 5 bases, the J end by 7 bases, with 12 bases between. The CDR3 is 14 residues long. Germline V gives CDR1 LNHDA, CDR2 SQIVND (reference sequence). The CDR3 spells CASSDRITNSPLHF. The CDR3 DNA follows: TGTGCCAGTAGTGACAGAATCACGAATTCACCCCTCCACTTT.

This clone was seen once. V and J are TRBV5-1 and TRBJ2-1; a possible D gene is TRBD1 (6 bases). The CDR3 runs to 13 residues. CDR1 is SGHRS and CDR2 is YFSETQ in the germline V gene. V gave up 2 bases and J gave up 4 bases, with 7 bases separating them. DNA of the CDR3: TGCGCCAGCAGCTTAGGGACATACAATGAGCAGTTCTTC. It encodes CASSLGTYNEQFF.

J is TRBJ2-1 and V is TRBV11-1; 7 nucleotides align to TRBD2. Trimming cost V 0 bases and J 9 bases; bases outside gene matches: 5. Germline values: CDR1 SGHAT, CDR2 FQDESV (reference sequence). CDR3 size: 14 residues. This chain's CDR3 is CASSLAGGGGEQFF. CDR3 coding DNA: TGTGCCAGCAGCTTAGCGGGCGGGGGAGGTGAGCAGTTCTTC.

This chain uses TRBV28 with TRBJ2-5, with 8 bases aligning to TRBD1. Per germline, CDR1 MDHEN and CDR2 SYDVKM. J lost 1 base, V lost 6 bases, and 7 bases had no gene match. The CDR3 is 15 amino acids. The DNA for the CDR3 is TGTGCCAGCAGCCCAGGGGGCGGAGCCCAAGAGACCCAGTACTTC. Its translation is CASSPGGGAQETQYF.

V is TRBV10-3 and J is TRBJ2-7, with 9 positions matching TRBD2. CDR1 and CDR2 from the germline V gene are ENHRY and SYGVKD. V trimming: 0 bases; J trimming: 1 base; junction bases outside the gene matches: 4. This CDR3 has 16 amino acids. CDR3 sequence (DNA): TGTGCCATCAGTGAGTCTGGACTAGCGTTGTCCTACGAGCAGTACTTC. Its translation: CAISESGLALSYEQYF.

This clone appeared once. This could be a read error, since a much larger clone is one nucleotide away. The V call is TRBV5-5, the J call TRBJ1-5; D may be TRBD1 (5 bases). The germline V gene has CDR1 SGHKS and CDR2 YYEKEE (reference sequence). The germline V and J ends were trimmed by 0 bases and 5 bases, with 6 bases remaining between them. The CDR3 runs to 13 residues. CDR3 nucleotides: TGTGCCAGCAGCTTGGGGGGGGATCAGCCCCAGCATTTT. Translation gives CASSLGGDQPQHF.

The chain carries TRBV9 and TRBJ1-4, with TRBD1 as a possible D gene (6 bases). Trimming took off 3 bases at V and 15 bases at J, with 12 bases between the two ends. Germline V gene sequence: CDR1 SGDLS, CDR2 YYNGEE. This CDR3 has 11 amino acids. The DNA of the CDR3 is TGTGCCAGCAGCGCCGGGACAAGGTTGTTTTTT. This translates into CASSAGTRLFF. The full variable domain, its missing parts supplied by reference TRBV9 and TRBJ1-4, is DSGVTQTPKHLITATGQRVTLRCSPRSGDLSVYWYQQSLDQGLQFLIQYYNGEERAKGNILERFSAQQFPDLHSELNLSSLELGDSALYFCASSAGTRLFFGSGTQLSVL.

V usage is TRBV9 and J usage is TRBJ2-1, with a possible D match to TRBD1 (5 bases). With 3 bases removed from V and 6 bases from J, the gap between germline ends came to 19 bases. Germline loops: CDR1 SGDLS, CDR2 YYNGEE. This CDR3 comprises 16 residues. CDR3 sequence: CASSADPGNWVNEQFF. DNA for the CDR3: TGTGCCAGCAGCGCGGACCCAGGGAATTGGGTCAATGAGCAGTTCTTC.

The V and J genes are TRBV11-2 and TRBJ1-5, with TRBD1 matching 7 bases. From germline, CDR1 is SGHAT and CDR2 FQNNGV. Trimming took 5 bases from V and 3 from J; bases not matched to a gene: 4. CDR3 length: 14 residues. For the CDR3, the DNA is TGTGCCAGCAGCCGACAGGGCCTCAATCAGCCCCAGCATTTT. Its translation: CASSRQGLNQPQHF.